A single sample is the source of the 12 T cell receptor beta chains below, sequenced in a study of blood T cell repertoires in COVID-19 (dated by TCRdb to about 2020). Library construction relied on the immunoSEQ multiplex PCR assay. TCRdb took this table from immuneACCESS and kept in-frame rearrangements with V and J called. Such tables lack part of the clones; where checked against another copy, unresolved V genes explain under half of the gap, and the rest is unexplained. This sample is represented by 170,000 or so clones; roughly 90% of them were singletons. The top ten constitute 0.53% of the sample. Material: peripheral blood. The receptors were sampled from a man aged 45-60 years with acute or convalescent COVID-19.

The chain has TRBV27 and TRBJ2-3, with 8 positions matching TRBD2. Germline trimming cut 3 bases from V and 7 bases from J; bases unmatched to any gene: 9. The CDR3 has 15 amino acids. Germline CDR1 MNHEY, CDR2 SMNVEV (reference sequence). The DNA of the CDR3 is TGTGCCAGCAGTTTCAGCGGGGGTGCACAATATACGCAGTATTTT. Translated, it gives CASSFSGGAQYTQYF.

The V and J genes are TRBV12-3 or TRBV12-4 and TRBJ1-2, with 7 bases aligning to TRBD1. Unmatched junction bases numbered 4, after V lost 6 bases and J lost 6 bases. The length of the CDR3 is 12 residues. DNA for the CDR3: TGTGCCAGCAGCAAAGGGACAGATGGCTACACCTTC. Its translation: CASSKGTDGYTF.

V usage is TRBV5-6 and J usage is TRBJ1-3; 8 nucleotides agree with TRBD1. The CDR3 runs 16 residues. CDR1 and CDR2 from the germline V gene are SGHDT and YYEEEE. With 4 bases clipped from V and 8 bases from J, the junction kept 14 bases outside the gene matches. The CDR3 DNA is TGTGCCAGCAGCGAGACACCGGGACAGGCCGTGTACACCATATATTTT. As protein: CASSETPGQAVYTIYF.

This chain connects TRBV30 to TRBJ2-2; TRBD2 matches at 8 bases. V gave up 0 bases and J gave up 5 bases; unmatched junction bases: 2. Germline V lookup: CDR1 GTSNPN, CDR2 SVGIG (reference sequence). The CDR3 length is 14 residues. The CDR3 here is CAWSVASGTGELFF. The DNA for the CDR3 is TGTGCCTGGAGTGTGGCTAGCGGGACCGGGGAGCTGTTTTTT.

Concerning this clone itself: Other nucleotide sequences in the sample specify the same CDR3. The rearrangement links TRBV9 to TRBJ2-5, with 8 bases identical to TRBD1. V lost 4 bases, J lost 4 bases, and 6 bases stayed unmatched. This CDR3 contains 14 residues. The germline V gene has CDR1 SGDLS and CDR2 YYNGEE. The DNA of the CDR3 is TGTGCCAGCAGCCCCGGACAGGGACGAGAGACCCAGTACTTC. Translating gives CASSPGQGRETQYF.

The chain has TRBV5-1 and TRBJ1-4; D uncertain. CDR3 size: 13 residues. Trimming took 5 bases from V and 4 from J, leaving 9 bases between them. The germline V gene encodes CDR1 SGHRS and CDR2 YFSETQ. The CDR3 reads CASRLAVNEKLFF. The DNA for the CDR3 is TGCGCCAGCAGATTAGCAGTTAATGAAAAACTGTTTTTT.

The chain uses TRBV25-1 and TRBJ2-1, with D possibly TRBD1 on 5 matching bases. The CDR3 runs 14 residues. Trimming pared 7 bases from V and 5 bases from J, leaving 15 bases between. CDR1 and CDR2 from the germline V gene are MGHDK and SYGVNS. The CDR3 spells CASTLSGLDNEQFF. Written as DNA, the CDR3 is TGTGCCAGCACTTTATCAGGGCTTGACAATGAGCAGTTCTTC.

This clone was recorded once. The gene calls are TRBV18 and TRBJ1-1, with 11 bases matching TRBD1. Trimming removed 4 bases from V and 3 bases from J; junction bases left unmatched: 7. Germline CDR1 KGHSH, CDR2 LQKENI. This CDR3 spans 16 amino acids. In DNA form, the CDR3 reads TGTGCCAGCTCACGAGGACAGGGGGCGTACGACACTGAAGCTTTCTTT. Translated: CASSRGQGAYDTEAFF.

The gene calls are TRBV3-1 (or the pseudogene TRBV3-2) and TRBJ1-4, with D possibly matching TRBD1 (5 bases). The CDR3 consists of 16 residues. V lost 5 bases, J lost 4 bases, and 17 bases lay in between. Germline V gene data show CDR1 as LGHDT and CDR2 as YNNKEL (reference sequence). The CDR3, as DNA: TGTGCCAGCAGCTCCCGTTCAGGACACCTTAATGAAAAACTGTTTTTT. Its translation: CASSSRSGHLNEKLFF.

The genes are TRBV7-2 and TRBJ2-5; TRBD1 agrees at 7 bases. V shed 3 bases and J 1 base; nucleotides not matched to a gene: 5. Germline loops: CDR1 SGHTA, CDR2 FQGNSA. The CDR3 totals 15 residues. CDR3 region: CASSFSGTVQETQYF. The CDR3 DNA sequence: TGTGCCAGCAGCTTCTCCGGGACAGTCCAAGAGACCCAGTACTTC.

The rearrangement links TRBV7-2 to TRBJ1-4; possible D gene TRBD1, 5 bases. From germline, CDR1 is SGHTA and CDR2 FQGNSA. V lost 5 bases, J lost 7 bases, and 14 bases lay in between. The CDR3 spans 14 residues. The CDR3 spells CASSLGGSVEKLFF. Written as DNA, the CDR3 is TGTGCCAGCAGCCTGGGGGGTTCGGTTGAAAAACTGTTTTTT.

This clone was detected only once. This rearrangement joins TRBV7-9 to TRBJ1-1; D is ambiguous. The germline CDR1 and CDR2 sequences are SEHNR and FQNEAQ (reference sequence). CDR3 length equals 14 residues. Trimming took 5 bases from V and 0 from J, leaving 10 bases between them. The DNA of the CDR3 is TGTGCCAGCAGCGATCACCCAGTGAACACTGAAGCTTTCTTT. This encodes CASSDHPVNTEAFF.